This T cell receptor beta chain is drawn from a study of CD8 T cells in ankylosing spondylitis. This clonotype occurred many times. Its target is not known. Broader study findings: Apparently characteristic of ankylosing spondylitis blood was a TCR beta motif (under ten highly homologous variants).

Germline values: CDR1 SGDLS, CDR2 YYNGEE. The CDR3 length is 16 residues. The trim removed 2 bases at V and 0 bases at J, leaving 3 bases unmatched. Libraries of TCR beta came from quantitative 5'-RACE with molecular barcodes. MiXCR was run by TCRdb on the 5' RACE reads, yielding one entry per CDR3 protein. The data contain 25,000 to 30,000 distinct CDR3 sequences, nearly 5.5% of them seen just once; the ten biggest clones take up around 1.9%. The sequence came from a female donor with ankylosing spondylitis or in good health (not recorded which). This chain joins TRBV9 and TRBJ2-4; 9 nucleotides match TRBD2. The specimen was blood, either unsorted or a sorted T cell fraction (not recorded which). CDR3 nucleotide sequence: TGTGCCAGCAGCGTTGGCGGGGGGGTAGCCAAAAACATTCAGTACTTC. Encoded protein: CASSVGGGVAKNIQYF. The variable domain in full, completed from reference TRBV9 and TRBJ2-4, reads DSGVTQTPKHLITATGQRVTLRCSPRSGDLSVYWYQQSLDQGLQFLIQYYNGEERAKGNILERFSAQQFPDLHSELNLSSLELGDSALYFCASSVGGGVAKNIQYFGAGTRLSVL.